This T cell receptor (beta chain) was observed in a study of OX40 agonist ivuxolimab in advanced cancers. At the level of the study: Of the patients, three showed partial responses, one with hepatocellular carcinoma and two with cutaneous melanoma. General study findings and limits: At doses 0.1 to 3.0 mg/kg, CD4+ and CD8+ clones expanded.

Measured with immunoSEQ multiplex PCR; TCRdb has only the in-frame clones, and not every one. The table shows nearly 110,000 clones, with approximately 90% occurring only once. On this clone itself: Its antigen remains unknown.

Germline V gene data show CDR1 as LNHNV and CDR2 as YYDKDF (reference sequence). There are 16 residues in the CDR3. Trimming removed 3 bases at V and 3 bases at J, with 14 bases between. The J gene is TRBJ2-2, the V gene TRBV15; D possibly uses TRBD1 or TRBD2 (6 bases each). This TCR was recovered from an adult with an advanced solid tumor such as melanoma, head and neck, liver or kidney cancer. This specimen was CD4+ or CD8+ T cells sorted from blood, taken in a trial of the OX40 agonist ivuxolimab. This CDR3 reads CATSSSWGADTGELFF. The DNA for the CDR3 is TGTGCCACCAGCAGTTCGTGGGGGGCCGACACCGGGGAGCTGTTTTTT.